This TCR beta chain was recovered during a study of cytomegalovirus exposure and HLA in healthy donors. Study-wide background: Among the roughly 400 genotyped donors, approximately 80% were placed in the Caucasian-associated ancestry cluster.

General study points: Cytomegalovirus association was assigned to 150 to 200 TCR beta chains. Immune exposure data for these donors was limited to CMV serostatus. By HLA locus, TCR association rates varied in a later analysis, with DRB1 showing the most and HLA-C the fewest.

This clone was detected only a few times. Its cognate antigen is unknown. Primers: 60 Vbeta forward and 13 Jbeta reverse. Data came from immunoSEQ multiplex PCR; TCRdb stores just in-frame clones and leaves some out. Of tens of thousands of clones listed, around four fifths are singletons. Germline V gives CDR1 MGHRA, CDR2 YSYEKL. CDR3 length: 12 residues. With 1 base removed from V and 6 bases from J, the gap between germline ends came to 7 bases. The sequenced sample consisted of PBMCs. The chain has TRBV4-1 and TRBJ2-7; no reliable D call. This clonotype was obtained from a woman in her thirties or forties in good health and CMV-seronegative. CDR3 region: CASSQGASEQYF. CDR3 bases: TGCGCCAGCAGCCAAGGCGCCTCCGAGCAGTACTTC.